A single sample gave rise to the 4 T cell receptor beta chains below, sequenced in a study of blood T cell repertoires in COVID-19. Libraries were prepared by immunoSEQ multiplex PCR; TCRdb keeps only in-frame clonotypes and omits some of them. The repertoire includes about 110,000 clones, over 70% of them detected once, and roughly 0.9% sits in the top ten. Sequencing was carried out using peripheral blood. The receptor set was obtained from a human donor with acute or convalescent COVID-19. The donor label of this sample is uncertain.

The chain is built from TRBV30 and TRBJ1-1; D remains ambiguous. Deletions cut 3 bases from V and 6 bases from J, with 20 bases between. CDR3 length: 15 amino acids. From germline, CDR1 is GTSNPN and CDR2 SVGIG (reference sequence). The CDR3 sequence: CAWSPVVGRSPEAFF. DNA for the CDR3: TGTGCCTGGAGCCCGGTGGTGGGGAGATCACCTGAAGCTTTCTTT.

The chain carries TRBV7-2 and TRBJ1-3; D unresolved. V lost 1 base, J lost 0 bases, and 7 bases lay in between. Per germline, CDR1 SGHTA and CDR2 FQGNSA. The CDR3 contains 15 residues. Written as DNA, the CDR3 is TGTGCCAGCAGCTTAGGAGTAAACTCTGGAAACACCATATATTTT. Its translation: CASSLGVNSGNTIYF.

The chain links TRBV5-1 to TRBJ1-2; 8 nucleotides line up with TRBD1. Trimming cost V 0 bases and J 2 bases; bases outside gene matches: 0. This CDR3 region has 14 residues. Looked up from germline, CDR1 is SGHRS and CDR2 is YFSETQ. CDR3: CASSLDRGNYGYTF. The CDR3 DNA follows: TGCGCCAGCAGCTTGGACAGGGGGAACTATGGCTACACCTTC.

The chain employs TRBV5-1 and TRBJ2-1; 10 bases are a match to TRBD2. After removal of 4 bases from V and 4 bases from J, the junction contained 8 bases not matched to a gene. From germline, CDR1 is SGHRS and CDR2 YFSETQ. There are 16 residues in the CDR3. CDR3 in amino acids: CASSSQSGGEYNEQFF. The CDR3 DNA sequence: TGCGCCAGCAGCAGCCAGAGCGGGGGGGAATACAATGAGCAGTTCTTC.